The following is a T cell receptor (beta chain) sequence with its context. This record comes from a study of blood T cell repertoires in COVID-19. Per the original data handling: Estimation of nucleated cell counts was performed using reference gene primer amplification. The assay was immunoSEQ multiplex PCR, and TCRdb's table has in-frame clones only and misses some. V, J and clone size derive from that table, while D and trimming were established from the DNA sequence. Of a few hundred thousand clones in the sample, roughly nine tenths are singletons; the top ten hold under 6%. From germline, CDR1 is PRHDT and CDR2 FYEKMQ (reference sequence). J gave up 5 bases and V 0 bases, and 4 bases lay outside the gene matches. The CDR3 is 14 amino acids. Cohorts were assigned according to the clinical history that participants reported. Symptom resolution, clearance, or two negative PCRs marked donors in Cohort 3 as recovered.

The specimen was PBMCs or T cells enriched from blood (not recorded which). This TCR came from a woman in her 30s who had recovered from COVID-19. J is TRBJ2-7 and V is TRBV13; 7 bases match TRBD1. CDR3 sequence reads: CASSLGTGSHEQYF. In DNA form, the CDR3 reads TGTGCCAGCAGCTTAGGGACAGGGAGTCACGAGCAGTACTTC.